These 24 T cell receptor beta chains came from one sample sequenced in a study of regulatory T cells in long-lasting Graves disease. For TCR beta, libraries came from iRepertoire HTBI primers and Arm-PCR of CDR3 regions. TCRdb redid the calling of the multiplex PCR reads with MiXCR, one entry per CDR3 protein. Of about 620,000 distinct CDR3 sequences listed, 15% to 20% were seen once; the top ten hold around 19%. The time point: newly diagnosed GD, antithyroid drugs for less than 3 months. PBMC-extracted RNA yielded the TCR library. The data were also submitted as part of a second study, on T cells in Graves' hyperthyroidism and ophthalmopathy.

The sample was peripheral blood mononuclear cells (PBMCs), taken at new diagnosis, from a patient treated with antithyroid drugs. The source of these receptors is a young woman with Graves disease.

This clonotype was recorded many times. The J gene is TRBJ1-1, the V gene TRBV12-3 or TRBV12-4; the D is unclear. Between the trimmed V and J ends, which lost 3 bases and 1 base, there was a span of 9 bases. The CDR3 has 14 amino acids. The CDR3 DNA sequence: TGTGCCAGCAGTTTCCAACACCAGAACACTGAAGCTTTCTTT. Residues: CASSFQHQNTEAFF.

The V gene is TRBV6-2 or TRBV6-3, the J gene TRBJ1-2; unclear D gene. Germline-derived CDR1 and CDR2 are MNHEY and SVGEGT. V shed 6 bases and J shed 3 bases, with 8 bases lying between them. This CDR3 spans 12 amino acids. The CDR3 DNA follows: TGTGCCAGCAGCAGACGTGACTATGGCTACACCTTC. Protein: CASSRRDYGYTF.

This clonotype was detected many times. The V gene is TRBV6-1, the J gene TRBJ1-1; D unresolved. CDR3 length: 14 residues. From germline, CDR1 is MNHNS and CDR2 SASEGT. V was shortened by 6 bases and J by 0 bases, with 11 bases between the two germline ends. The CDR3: CASRLTYMNTEAFF. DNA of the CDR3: TGTGCCAGCAGACTGACGTACATGAACACTGAAGCTTTCTTT.

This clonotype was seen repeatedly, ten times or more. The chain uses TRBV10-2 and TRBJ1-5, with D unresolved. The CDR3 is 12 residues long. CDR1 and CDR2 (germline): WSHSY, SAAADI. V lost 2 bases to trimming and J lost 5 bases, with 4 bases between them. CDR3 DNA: TGCGCCAGCAGTGAGGGAGATCAGCCCCAGCATTTT. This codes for CASSEGDQPQHF.

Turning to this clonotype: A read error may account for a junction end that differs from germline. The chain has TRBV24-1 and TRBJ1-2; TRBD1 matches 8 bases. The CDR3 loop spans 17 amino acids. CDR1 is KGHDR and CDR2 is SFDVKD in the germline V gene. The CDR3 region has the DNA TGTGTCACCAGTGATTCCATCGGGACAGGAACCGAGTATGGCTACACCTTC. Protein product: CVTSDSIGTGTEYGYTF.

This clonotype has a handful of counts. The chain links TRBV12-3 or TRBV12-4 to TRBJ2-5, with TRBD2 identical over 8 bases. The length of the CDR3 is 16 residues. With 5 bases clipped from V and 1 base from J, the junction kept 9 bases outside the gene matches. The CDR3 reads CASSLGVAGPQETQYF. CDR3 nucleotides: TGTGCCAGCAGTCTCGGGGTAGCGGGACCCCAAGAGACCCAGTACTTC.

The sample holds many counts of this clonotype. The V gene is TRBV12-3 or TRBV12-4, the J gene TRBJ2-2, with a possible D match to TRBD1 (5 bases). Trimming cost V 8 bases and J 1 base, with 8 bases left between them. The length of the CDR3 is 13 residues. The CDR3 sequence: CASLGQNTGELFF. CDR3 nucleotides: TGTGCCAGCCTGGGGCAGAACACCGGGGAGCTGTTTTTT.

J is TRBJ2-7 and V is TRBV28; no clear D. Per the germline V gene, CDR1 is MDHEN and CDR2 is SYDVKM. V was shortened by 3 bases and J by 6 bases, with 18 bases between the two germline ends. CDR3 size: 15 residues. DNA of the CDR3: TGTGCCAGCAGTTTGGCTTCCGGCCTCGGTGGCGAGCAGTACTTC. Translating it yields CASSLASGLGGEQYF.

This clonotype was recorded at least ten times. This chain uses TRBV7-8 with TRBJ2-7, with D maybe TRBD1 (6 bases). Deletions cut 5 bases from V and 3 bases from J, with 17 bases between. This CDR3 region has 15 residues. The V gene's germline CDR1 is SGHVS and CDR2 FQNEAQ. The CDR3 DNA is TGTGCCAGCAGCAATGAATGGACAGTTGGCTACGAGCAGTACTTC. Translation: CASSNEWTVGYEQYF.

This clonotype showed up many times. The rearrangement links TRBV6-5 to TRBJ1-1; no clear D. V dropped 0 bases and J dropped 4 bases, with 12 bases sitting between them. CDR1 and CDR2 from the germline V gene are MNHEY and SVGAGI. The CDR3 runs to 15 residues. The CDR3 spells CASSYSSEIATEAFF. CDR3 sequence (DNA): TGTGCCAGCAGTTACTCGTCGGAGATAGCCACTGAAGCTTTCTTT.

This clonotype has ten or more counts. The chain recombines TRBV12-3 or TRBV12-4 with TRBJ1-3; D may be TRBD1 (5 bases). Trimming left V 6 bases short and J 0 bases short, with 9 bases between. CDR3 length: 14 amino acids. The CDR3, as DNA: TGTGCCAGCAGCGACAGTCGCTCTGGAAACACCATATATTTT. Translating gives CASSDSRSGNTIYF.

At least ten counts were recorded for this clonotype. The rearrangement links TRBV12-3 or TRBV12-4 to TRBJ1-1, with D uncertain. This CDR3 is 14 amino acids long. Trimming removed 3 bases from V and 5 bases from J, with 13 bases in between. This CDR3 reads CASSFGLGWTEAFF. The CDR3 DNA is TGTGCCAGCAGTTTTGGGCTGGGTTGGACTGAAGCTTTCTTT.

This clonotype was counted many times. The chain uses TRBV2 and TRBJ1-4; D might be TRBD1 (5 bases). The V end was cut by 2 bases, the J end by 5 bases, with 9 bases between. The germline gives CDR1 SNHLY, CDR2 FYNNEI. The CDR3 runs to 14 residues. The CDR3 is CASSERGPNEKLFF. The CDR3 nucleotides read TGTGCCAGCAGTGAAAGGGGCCCGAATGAAAAACTGTTTTTT.

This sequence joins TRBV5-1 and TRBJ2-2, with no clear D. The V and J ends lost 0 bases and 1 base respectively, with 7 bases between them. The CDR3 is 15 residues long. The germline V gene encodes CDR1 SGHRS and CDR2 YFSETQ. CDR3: CASSLEQLNTGELFF. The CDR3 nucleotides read TGCGCCAGCAGCTTGGAGCAACTGAACACCGGGGAGCTGTTTTTT.

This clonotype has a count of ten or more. The CDR3 bases are TGTGCCAGCAGCCCGGGACAGGGTGGGAACGAGCAGTACTTC. Its translation is CASSPGQGGNEQYF. The chain carries TRBV9 and TRBJ2-7, with TRBD1 matching 9 bases. CDR1 is SGDLS, CDR2 YYNGEE, per germline. The CDR3 contains 14 residues. J lost 5 bases, V lost 4 bases, and 7 bases had no gene match.

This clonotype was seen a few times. The CDR3 nucleotides read TGTGCCACCAGCCGGGACACCAACTACGAGCAGTACTTC. Protein product: CATSRDTNYEQYF. This chain connects TRBV15 to TRBJ2-7; D possibly corresponds to TRBD1 (6 bases). The CDR3 covers 13 residues. V was clipped by 5 bases and J by 3 bases, with 11 bases between them. Germline V gene data show CDR1 as LNHNV and CDR2 as YYDKDF (reference sequence).

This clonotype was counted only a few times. This CDR3 reads CASSLGTSDYEQYF. The CDR3 DNA reads TGTGCCAGCAGCTTAGGAACTAGCGACTACGAGCAGTACTTC. The V and J genes are TRBV7-8 and TRBJ2-7, with TRBD2 identical over 7 bases. The V segment lost 1 base and the J segment 3 bases; nucleotides outside the gene matches: 3. Germline V gene sequence: CDR1 SGHVS, CDR2 FQNEAQ. The CDR3 runs to 14 residues. The full variable domain, in which reference TRBV7-8 and TRBJ2-7 provide the parts outside the CDR3, is GAGVSQSPRYKVAKRGQDVALRCDPISGHVSLFWYQQALGQGPEFLTYFQNEAQLDKSGLPSDRFFAERPEGSVSTLKIQRTQQEDSAVYLCASSLGTSDYEQYFGPGTRLTVT.

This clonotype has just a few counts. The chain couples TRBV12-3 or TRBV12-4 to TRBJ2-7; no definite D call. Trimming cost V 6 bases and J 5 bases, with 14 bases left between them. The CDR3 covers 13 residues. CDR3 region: CASSLTDGHEQYF. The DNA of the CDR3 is TGTGCCAGCAGCCTGACGGACGGCCACGAGCAGTACTTC.

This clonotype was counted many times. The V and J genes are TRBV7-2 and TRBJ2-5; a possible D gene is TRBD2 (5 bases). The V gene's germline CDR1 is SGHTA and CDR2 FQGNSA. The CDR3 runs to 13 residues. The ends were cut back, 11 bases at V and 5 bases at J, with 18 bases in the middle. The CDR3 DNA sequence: TGTGCCGCGGCGGGCACCAAAGAGGAGACCCAGTACTTC. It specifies CAAAGTKEETQYF.

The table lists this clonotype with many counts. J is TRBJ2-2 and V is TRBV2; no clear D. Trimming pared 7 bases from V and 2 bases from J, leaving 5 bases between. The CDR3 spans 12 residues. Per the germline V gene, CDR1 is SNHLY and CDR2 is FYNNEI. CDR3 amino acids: CASTLNTGELFF. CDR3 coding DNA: TGTGCCAGCACCCTTAACACCGGGGAGCTGTTTTTT. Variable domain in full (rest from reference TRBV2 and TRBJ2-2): EPEVTQTPSHQVTQMGQEVILRCVPISNHLYFYWYRQILGQKVEFLVSFYNNEISEKSEIFDDQFSVERPDGSNFTLKIRSTKLEDSAMYFCASTLNTGELFFGEGSRLTVL.

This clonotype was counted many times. CDR3 DNA sequence: TGTGCCAGCAGCCGGAGTTTGGGGAATGAGCAGTTCTTC. Translation: CASSRSLGNEQFF. This rearrangement joins TRBV6-1 to TRBJ2-1; D is unclear. In germline, CDR1 is MNHNS, CDR2 SASEGT. This CDR3 comprises 13 residues. Between the trimmed V and J ends, which lost 6 bases and 7 bases, there was a span of 13 bases.

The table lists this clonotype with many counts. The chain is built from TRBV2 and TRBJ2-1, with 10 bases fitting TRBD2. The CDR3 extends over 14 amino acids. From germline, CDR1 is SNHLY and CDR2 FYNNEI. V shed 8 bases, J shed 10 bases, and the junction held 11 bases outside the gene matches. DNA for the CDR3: TGTGCCAGCCTTCAAGCGGGAGGGCCGGGAGAGCAGTTCTTC. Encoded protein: CASLQAGGPGEQFF.

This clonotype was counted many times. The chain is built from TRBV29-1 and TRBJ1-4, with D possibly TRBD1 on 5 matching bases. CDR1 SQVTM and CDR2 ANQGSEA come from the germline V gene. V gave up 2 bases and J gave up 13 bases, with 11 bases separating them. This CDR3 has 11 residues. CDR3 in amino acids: CSVEMRGGLFF. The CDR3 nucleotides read TGCAGCGTTGAAATGAGGGGCGGACTGTTTTTT.

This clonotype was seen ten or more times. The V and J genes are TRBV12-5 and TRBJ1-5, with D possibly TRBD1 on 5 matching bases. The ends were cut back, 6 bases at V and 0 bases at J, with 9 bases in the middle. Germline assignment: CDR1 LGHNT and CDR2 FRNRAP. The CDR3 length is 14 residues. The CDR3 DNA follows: TGTGCTAGTGGGGGGGGGGATAGCAATCAGCCCCAGCATTTT. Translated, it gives CASGGGDSNQPQHF.